This T cell receptor beta chain was recorded in a study of a mutant IDH1 vaccine in newly diagnosed glioma. Study at large: Weeks 35 and 47 hosted visits V12 and V13, respectively.

The CDR3 runs 14 residues. Germline CDR1 SNHLY, CDR2 FYNNEI. With 10 bases removed from V and 1 base from J, the gap between germline ends came to 15 bases. Documented time point: week 35, safety follow-up. Topical imiquimod was applied with each vaccine dose, which held 300 ug of mutant IDH1 20-mer peptide. This table comes from immunoSEQ multiplex PCR, and its TCRdb copy is limited to in-frame clones, with some not included. The table has more than 35,000 clones, 81% seen once. A note on this clone: Its target is unknown.

The chain employs TRBV2 and TRBJ2-3; a possible D gene is TRBD2 (6 bases). This TCR came from a woman in her thirties or forties with glioma. Some clones in this sample may be carry-over from other donors' samples. The sample was PBMCs, taken from a glioma patient whose treatment included an IDH1 peptide vaccine. CDR3 protein: CATRLARRTDTQYF. The DNA for the CDR3 is TGTGCCACCCGGCTAGCGCGTCGCACAGATACGCAGTATTTT.